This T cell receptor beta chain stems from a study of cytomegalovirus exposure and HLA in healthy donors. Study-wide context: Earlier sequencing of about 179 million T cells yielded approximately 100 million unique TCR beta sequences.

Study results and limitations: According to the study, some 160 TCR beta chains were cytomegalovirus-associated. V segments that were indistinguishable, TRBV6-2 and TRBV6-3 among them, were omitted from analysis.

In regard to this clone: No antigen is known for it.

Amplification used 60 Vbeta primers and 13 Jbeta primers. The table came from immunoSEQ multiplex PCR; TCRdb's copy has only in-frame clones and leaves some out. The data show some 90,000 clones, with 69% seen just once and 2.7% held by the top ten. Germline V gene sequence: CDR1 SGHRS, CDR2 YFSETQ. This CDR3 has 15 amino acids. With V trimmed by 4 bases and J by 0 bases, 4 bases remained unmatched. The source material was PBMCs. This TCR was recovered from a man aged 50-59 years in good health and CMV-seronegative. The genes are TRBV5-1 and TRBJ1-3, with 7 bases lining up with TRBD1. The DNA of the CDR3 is TGCGCCAGCAGCGCAGGACAGGCCTCTGGAAACACCATATATTTT. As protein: CASSAGQASGNTIYF.